Listed here are 7 T cell receptor beta chains from one sample, sequenced in a study of blood T cell repertoires in COVID-19. TCRdb's table, derived via immunoSEQ multiplex PCR, lists solely in-frame clones and lacks some. The sample includes some 140,000 clones, just over 75% of them seen just once. Sample: peripheral blood. These receptors were taken from a human donor in a cohort sampled during active COVID-19.

V gene TRBV5-8 combines with J gene TRBJ1-6; maybe TRBD1 (5 bases). CDR1 and CDR2 from the germline V gene are SGHTS and YDEGEE. V was shortened by 1 base and J by 3 bases, with 14 bases between the two germline ends. The length of the CDR3 is 17 residues. Here the CDR3 reads CASSLWQGEIYNSPLHF. The CDR3 DNA reads TGTGCCAGCAGCTTGTGGCAGGGCGAAATCTATAATTCACCCCTCCACTTT.

V and J are TRBV6-4 and TRBJ2-3, with D maybe TRBD2 (5 bases). Germline V CDR1 and CDR2: MRHNA, SNTAGT. Trimming cost V 3 bases and J 4 bases, with 8 bases left between them. CDR3 length equals 13 residues. The CDR3 bases are TGTGCCAGCAGTGAATCTAGCCCAGATACGCAGTATTTT. Amino acids: CASSESSPDTQYF.

J is TRBJ1-1 and V is TRBV2; 8 bases map to TRBD1. Germline CDR1 SNHLY, CDR2 FYNNEI. This CDR3 is 15 amino acids long. Germline trimming cut 7 bases from V and 5 bases from J; bases unmatched to any gene: 12. CDR3 loop: CASNWEQGVVTEAFF. The DNA for the CDR3 is TGTGCCAGCAATTGGGAACAGGGGGTTGTAACTGAAGCTTTCTTT. The full variable domain, with the rest looked up from reference TRBV2 and TRBJ1-1, is EPEVTQTPSHQVTQMGQEVILRCVPISNHLYFYWYRQILGQKVEFLVSFYNNEISEKSEIFDDQFSVERPDGSNFTLKIRSTKLEDSAMYFCASNWEQGVVTEAFFGQGTRLTVV.

This chain uses TRBV3-1 (or the pseudogene TRBV3-2) with TRBJ1-1; D might be TRBD1 (5 bases). This CDR3 has 15 residues. Trimming took 4 bases from V and 5 from J, leaving 17 bases between them. CDR1 and CDR2 from the germline V gene are LGHDT and YNNKEL (reference sequence). CDR3 in DNA: TGTGCCAGCAGCCCGGGACCCGGGGGGGAAACTGAAGCTTTCTTT. It yields the protein CASSPGPGGETEAFF.

The rearrangement joins TRBV27 to TRBJ1-5, with D perhaps TRBD1 (5 bases). The CDR3 length is 14 residues. Per the germline V gene, CDR1 is MNHEY and CDR2 is SMNVEV (reference sequence). V lost 4 bases and J lost 3, with 10 bases in between. CDR3 amino acids: CASSSRVSNQPQHF. For the CDR3, the DNA is TGTGCCAGCAGTTCCAGGGTTTCCAATCAGCCCCAGCATTTT.

J is TRBJ2-5 and V is TRBV29-1; D gene ambiguous. The CDR3 is 14 residues long. Germline values: CDR1 SQVTM, CDR2 ANQGSEA. V was cut by 5 bases and J by 1 base, with 14 bases left in between. CDR3 bases: TGCAGCGTTTATCCCTCCGGGTTCCAAGAGACCCAGTACTTC. It specifies CSVYPSGFQETQYF.

The V and J genes are TRBV6-5 and TRBJ1-6; no clear D. CDR1 MNHEY and CDR2 SVGAGI come from the germline V gene. The CDR3 sequence is 15 residues long. Trimming cost V 0 bases and J 5 bases, with 8 bases left between them. CDR3 loop: CASSYSIAHNSPLHF. CDR3 bases: TGTGCCAGCAGTTACTCGATAGCCCATAATTCACCCCTCCACTTT.